The present T cell receptor beta chain was sequenced within a study of response to subunit inactivated influenza vaccine. Using its own MiXCR run on the RT-PCR reads, TCRdb lists one record per CDR3 protein. The sample gives 400,000 to 650,000 distinct CDR3 sequences, less than 7.5% of which show up once; roughly 14% is in the top ten. Here the sequenced sample was PBMCs from blood, taken about 24 months after vaccination. This TCR derives from a man aged 50-75 years who received an inactivated influenza vaccine.

The CDR3 is CASSRDLYYGYTF. The CDR3 region has the DNA TGTGCCAGCAGTCGGGACCTTTACTATGGCTACACCTTC. The V call is TRBV12-3 or TRBV12-4, the J call TRBJ1-2, with D possibly matching TRBD1 (5 bases). Trimming cost V 5 bases and J 3 bases, with 10 bases left between them. The CDR3 contains 13 residues.